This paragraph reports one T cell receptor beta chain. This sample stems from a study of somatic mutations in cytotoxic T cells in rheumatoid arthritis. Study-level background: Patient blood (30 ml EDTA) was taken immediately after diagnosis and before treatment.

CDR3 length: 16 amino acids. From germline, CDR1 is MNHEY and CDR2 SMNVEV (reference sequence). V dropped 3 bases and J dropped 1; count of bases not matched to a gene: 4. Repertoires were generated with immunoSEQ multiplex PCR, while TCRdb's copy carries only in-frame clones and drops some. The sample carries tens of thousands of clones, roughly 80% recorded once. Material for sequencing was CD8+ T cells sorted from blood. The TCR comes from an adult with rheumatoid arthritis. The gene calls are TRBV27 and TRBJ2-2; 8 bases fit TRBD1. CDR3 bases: TGTGCCAGCAGTTTCGTGGACAGGGTGAACACCGGGGAGCTGTTTTTT. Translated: CASSFVDRVNTGELFF.